The source of this T cell receptor beta chain is a study of patients and donors after allogeneic stem cell transplantation. TCRdb reanalysed the RT-PCR reads using MiXCR and keeps one entry per CDR3 protein. The data show about 74,000 distinct CDR3 sequences, with more than 25% seen just once and around a quarter held by the top ten. Germline CDR1 is SGHTA and CDR2 is FQGNSA. With 0 bases removed from V and 2 bases from J, the gap between germline ends came to 7 bases. This CDR3 is 14 amino acids long. The chain uses TRBV7-2 and TRBJ2-5, with D hard to call. The TCR comes from a human donor who was either an allogeneic HSCT recipient or a stem cell or donor lymphocyte infusion donor (not recorded which). It is not recorded whose cells these are; they may come from a transplant donor. Sequencing input: blood, either unsorted or a sorted T cell fraction (not recorded which). The CDR3 region has the DNA TGTGCCAGCAGCTTAGCGCCCGTGCAAGAGACCCAGTACTTC. It is translated as CASSLAPVQETQYF.